This T cell receptor (beta chain) was retrieved from a study of human T cells and chemical hapten exposure. The study's findings and limits: Patch test scores rose with PT1 expanded TCR counts, a positive correlation.

This clonotype was recorded many times. Its antigen remains unidentified. The ends lost 3 bases at V and 8 bases at J; junction bases unmatched: 3. CDR3 length equals 12 residues. TCRdb fed the RACE reads into MiXCR, producing one record per CDR3 protein. The sample lists over 85,000 distinct CDR3 sequences, about 9.6% seen once, with about 2% in the top ten. This sample's time point: patch test 2, 6 weeks after DPC sensitization. As for treatment: therapeutic diphenylcyclopropenone sensitization with weekly scalp DPC. The sample in question was whole blood, obtained in connection with sensitization to the hapten diphenylcyclopropenone (DPC). V is TRBV12-3 or TRBV12-4 and J is TRBJ1-2, with 7 positions matching TRBD1. The TCR comes from a woman between 35 and 50 years old with alopecia areata. Some clones in this sample may be carry-over from other donors' samples. The CDR3 DNA is TGTGCCAGCAGTTTTCAGACAGGGGGCTACACCTTC. Translating it yields CASSFQTGGYTF.